A selection of T cell receptor beta chains follows, all from one sample in a study of T cell repertoires in cytomegalovirus infection. TCRdb re-called the reads with MiXCR, one entry per CDR3 protein. The table shows approximately 550,000 distinct CDR3 sequences, with more than 15% occurring only once. The source material was CD8+ T cells from PBMCs. The receptors derive from a human donor in good health (CMV status not recorded). Some clones in this sample may be carry-over from other donors' samples. Each CDR3 is given without its conserved first and last residue. D genes are given only for firm matches.

D gene	V gene	J gene	CDR3 protein
-	TRBV9	TRBJ2-3	ASSVERSGTDTQY
-	TRBV27	TRBJ1-6	ASSLVDNSYNSPLH
-	TRBV7-9	TRBJ2-6	ASSLYRAGANVLT
-	TRBV10-3	TRBJ1-2	AISDPRQVSYGYT
-	TRBV5-6	TRBJ2-1	ASSLGTQKRNEQF
TRBD2	TRBV6-6	TRBJ2-7	ASSSVGLAGGKSYEQY
-	TRBV3-1	TRBJ2-7	ASLGTTYEQY
TRBD1	TRBV9	TRBJ1-1	ASSVERGGSRAF
-	TRBV29-1	TRBJ2-1	SVAAGIYNEQF
-	TRBV7-8	TRBJ2-7	ASSLAQGYEQY
-	TRBV12-3/TRBV12-4	TRBJ2-7	ASSLASPRPRTYEQY
-	TRBV2	TRBJ2-7	ASSDYRDLYEQY
-	TRBV12-5	TRBJ2-4	ASGSPGRLAKNIQY
-	TRBV7-9	TRBJ2-7	ASSFGSSSYEQY
TRBD1	TRBV5-5	TRBJ2-3	ASSSGTGGLDTQY
TRBD1	TRBV7-6	TRBJ1-4	ASSRRDSYISNEKLF
TRBD2	TRBV12-3/TRBV12-4	TRBJ2-3	ASIAYSGGEDTQY
-	TRBV7-3	TRBJ2-7	ASSRDFYEQY
TRBD2	TRBV6-1	TRBJ2-5	ASRLSGGTQETQY
-	TRBV14	TRBJ1-6	ASSQGRRGEYSPLH
-	TRBV11-3	TRBJ2-1	ASSPRTHNEQF
-	TRBV20-1	TRBJ2-7	SARPSISYEQY
TRBD1	TRBV2	TRBJ1-2	ASSARDRGLRGYT
-	TRBV7-9	TRBJ1-1	ASSLGIPNTEAF
-	TRBV7-9	TRBJ2-1	ASSLAPAGYNEQF
-	TRBV11-2	TRBJ1-1	ASSLGRWNTEAF